The subject of this entry is one T cell receptor beta chain. CDR1 and CDR2 from the germline V gene are SGHNT and YYREEE (reference sequence). V lost 1 base and J 10 bases, leaving 12 bases between the germline ends. This CDR3 is built from 12 residues. The repertoire was sequenced with immunoSEQ multiplex PCR; TCRdb's copy has only in-frame clones and lacks some. The table lists 20,000 to 25,000 clones, over 80% of them singletons. These data belong to a study of STAT5B mutations in CD4+ large granular lymphocyte leukemia. Buffy coats from healthy blood donors served as controls. This TCR derives from a human donor in good health. The material sequenced was CD4+ T cells from blood buffy coats. This chain joins TRBV5-4 and TRBJ2-7; D ambiguous. This CDR3 reads CASSLPGMNQYF. CDR3 DNA: TGTGCCAGCAGCTTGCCGGGCATGAATCAGTACTTC. Full variable domain (outside the CDR3, taken from reference TRBV5-4 and TRBJ2-7): ETGVTQSPTHLIKTRGQQVTLRCSSQSGHNTVSWYQQALGQGPQFIFQYYREEENGRGNFPPRFSGLQFPNYSSELNVNALELDDSALYLCASSLPGMNQYFGPGTRLTVT.